This entry concerns a single TCR beta chain. Its target antigen remains unknown. No much larger clone is present one base from it, and per-base qualities are unavailable. The donors were healthy, HIV-negative adults who had no recently reported acute infections or vaccinations. All donors were Caucasian adults living in Nashville, Tennessee, USA. CD4+ T cells were enriched through magnetic negative selection, after which naive cells were positively selected on CD45RA and the remaining negative fraction served as the memory subset. After blood collection by leukapheresis, PBMCs were isolated using Ficoll-Histopaque density gradient centrifugation and then cryopreserved in the vapor phase of liquid nitrogen. Analytical flow cytometry was used to check the purity and quantity of each magnetically sorted T cell population. Genomic DNA was isolated from every sorted fraction and measured by UV absorbance on a Nanodrop 2000c.

Using the deep immunoSEQ assay, multiplex PCR amplified TCR CDR3 regions from genomic DNA. Extracted genomic DNA from each cell subset was spread evenly across all wells of several immunoSEQ 96-well plates, with each plate serving as a replicate. Each replicate PCR for sorted subsets received approximately 220 ng genomic DNA, equal to around 32,000 T cell genomes. Purified libraries were quantified with a Qubit 3.0 fluorometer, sized on a Bioanalyzer 2100, and re-quantified with the KAPA Library Quantification kit. Every immunoSEQ 96-well plate was sequenced on a separate single-read 150-cycle Illumina NextSeq 550 flow cell. Per the source publication's procedure: The immunoSEQ output contained only junctional sequences without quality scores, so filtering could not match that applied to full-length reads. To assign V/J genes and CDR3, sequences were annotated against IMGT germline references using PyIR, a Python wrapper for IgBLAST v1.9. Reads with weak V/J assignments (E-value above 1e-6), missing CDR3, stop codons, out-of-frame junctions, or ambiguous translated residues were removed. A V3J clonotype was defined by an identical inferred V gene, J gene, and CDR3 amino acid sequence. Percentage overlap between repertoires was computed as shared unique clonotypes divided by the size of the smaller repertoire. RTK rarefaction, the Chao1 estimator, and Recon v2.1 estimates of unobserved clonotypes were used to assess repertoire richness. Generation probabilities were computed with OLGA for all TCRbeta clonotypes obtained by the gDNA method from several donors. What TCRdb holds here is the immuneACCESS table cut down to in-frame rearrangements. Part of the clones is not present; checked against another copy, under half of the missing clones reflect an unresolved V gene, and the others are unexplained. That table is the source of V, J and clone size, and D and trimming were worked out from the DNA. In all, the sample holds some 2,500,000 clones, and under 95% of those were seen once. Roughly 0.39% of the sample goes to the ten largest clones.

From its cysteine to its phenylalanine, the CDR3 spans 13 amino acids. The kept DNA is CDR3 alone, 39 bases in frame from the first base. CDR1 is given as GTSNPN and CDR2 as SVGIG, both from the germline V gene (reference sequence). V lost 1 base and J lost 6 bases; the stretch between them is 10 bases long. This record belongs to a study of shared clonotypes between healthy human individuals (TCRdb year 2020). Turning to the overall study: The cohort comprised a couple of women and three men aged 18 to 49 years. For each donor, CD4 naive and CD4 memory were each run on three plates, CD8 naive on two plates, and CD8 memory on one plate. The study deeply sequenced blood TCR repertoires of about 5 healthy adults to estimate repertoire size and the extent of clonotype sharing between individuals. To increase sequencing depth and limit assay-specific biases, different laboratories used diverse techniques to prepare libraries and sequence TCR repertoires. Per donor, leukapheresis produced somewhere between about 0.85 and 9.5 billion PBMCs.

What the study reported, not specific to this receptor: Sampling was restricted to blood, and TCR repertoires in tissue are likely to differ from TCR repertoires in blood. Because the study included a small number of donors, the genetic and exposure-history diversity represented was limited. When four donors were compared, the shared fraction of clonotypes was about 5.5% for naive CD4, approximately 3.3% for naive CD8, 2.3% for memory CD4, and roughly 0.4% for memory CD8. Higher generation probabilities were observed for clonotypes shared by all four sorted-subset donors than for non-shared clonotypes. Pairwise subsampling led to the expectation that sequencing depth would affect the degree of clonotype sharing among donors. Even with the large sequencing depth, rarefaction of the sorted-subset datasets indicated that sequencing was incomplete. Naive subsets generally had larger estimated clonotype richness than memory subsets did.

This chain is built from TRBV30 and TRBJ2-1; TRBD1 is a possible D gene, resting on 6 matching bases. The sample comprised naive CD4+ T cells from PBMCs. The cell subset or site label for this specimen denotes: CD45RA+ positively selected. This clonotype was sampled from a young man in good health. Some clones in this sample may be carry-over from other donors' samples. The DNA reads as follows: TGTGCCTGGAGTGAGGGGGTCGGCAATGAGCAGTTCTTC. Its product reads: CAWSEGVGNEQFF.